Listed below are T cell receptor beta chains from one sample, sequenced in a study of T cell responses to AZD1222 COVID-19 vaccine. Only in-frame clones appear in the TCRdb table, and some are missing; sequencing was by immunoSEQ multiplex PCR. The sample has about 150,000 clones, approximately 83% seen once. The sample was peripheral blood, taken on day 0 of AZD1222 vaccination. All receptors derive from an adult in good health. Both conserved end residues are part of each CDR3. A D gene is named only where the DNA matches it firmly. Size is omitted from some rows. Given values are once, few, many or a class for expanded clones.

v_call: TRBV7-8; d_call: NA; j_call: TRBJ2-7; clone_size: NA; cdr3_nt: TGTGCCAGCAGCATCGTAGACAGGTCCTACGAGCAGTACTTC; cdr3_aa: CASSIVDRSYEQYF
v_call: TRBV2; d_call: TRBD1; j_call: TRBJ2-7; clone_size: NA; cdr3_nt: TGTGCCAGCATGAGGGTTACAGGGGGCTACGAGCAGTACTTC; cdr3_aa: CASMRVTGGYEQYF
v_call: TRBV5-1; d_call: NA; j_call: TRBJ1-1; clone_size: NA; cdr3_nt: TGCGCCAGCAGCTTCGGGCCGAACACTGAAGCTTTCTTT; cdr3_aa: CASSFGPNTEAFF
v_call: TRBV6-5; d_call: NA; j_call: TRBJ1-1; clone_size: NA; cdr3_nt: TGTGCCAGCAATCAGGGGAACACTGAAGCTTTCTTT; cdr3_aa: CASNQGNTEAFF
v_call: TRBV19; d_call: NA; j_call: TRBJ2-5; clone_size: once; cdr3_nt: TGTGCCAGTAGTATCTCGGAGACCCAGTACTTC; cdr3_aa: CASSISETQYF
v_call: TRBV27; d_call: NA; j_call: TRBJ1-2; clone_size: NA; cdr3_nt: TGTGCCAGCTCGGGGGCAGGGGCGTCCTACACCTTC; cdr3_aa: CASSGAGASYTF
v_call: TRBV11-2; d_call: NA; j_call: TRBJ2-4; clone_size: NA; cdr3_nt: TGTGCCAGCAGCGAGGTGTCCCCGAAAAATCTAGCCAAAAACATTCAGTACTTC; cdr3_aa: CASSEVSPKNLAKNIQYF
v_call: TRBV5-1; d_call: NA; j_call: TRBJ2-3; clone_size: NA; cdr3_nt: TGCGCCAGCAGCTTGTCGGGGGCCACAGATACGCAGTATTTT; cdr3_aa: CASSLSGATDTQYF
v_call: TRBV19; d_call: NA; j_call: TRBJ1-3; clone_size: NA; cdr3_nt: TGTGCCAGTCGACCACTAAACAGGGACTCTGGAAACACCATATATTTT; cdr3_aa: CASRPLNRDSGNTIYF
v_call: TRBV19; d_call: NA; j_call: TRBJ1-1; clone_size: few; cdr3_nt: TGTGCCAGTAGTATCCTTTCCGGGAACACTGAAGCTTTCTTT; cdr3_aa: CASSILSGNTEAFF
v_call: TRBV5-1; d_call: NA; j_call: TRBJ1-2; clone_size: NA; cdr3_nt: TGCGCCAGCAGCTTGGGGGTAGGGACTGGCTACACCTTC; cdr3_aa: CASSLGVGTGYTF
v_call: TRBV10-3; d_call: NA; j_call: TRBJ1-6; clone_size: NA; cdr3_nt: TGTGCCATCAGTGATCCCGGGGATAATTCACCCCTCCACTTT; cdr3_aa: CAISDPGDNSPLHF
v_call: TRBV4-1; d_call: NA; j_call: TRBJ2-7; clone_size: NA; cdr3_nt: TGCGCCAGCAGCCAAGGCCGGGGGACGTACGAGCAGTACTTC; cdr3_aa: CASSQGRGTYEQYF
v_call: TRBV2; d_call: NA; j_call: TRBJ1-2; clone_size: NA; cdr3_nt: TGTGCCAGCGTCTACTATGGCTACACCTTC; cdr3_aa: CASVYYGYTF
v_call: TRBV3-1/TRBV3-2; d_call: TRBD2; j_call: TRBJ2-5; clone_size: NA; cdr3_nt: TGTGCCAGCAGCCGGACTAGCGGGGGCCCCGGAGGGGAGACCCAGTACTTC; cdr3_aa: CASSRTSGGPGGETQYF
v_call: TRBV5-1; d_call: TRBD2; j_call: TRBJ2-7; clone_size: NA; cdr3_nt: TGCGCCAGCAGCGCAGTAGCGGGGGGATCCTACGAGCAGTACTTC; cdr3_aa: CASSAVAGGSYEQYF
v_call: TRBV10-1; d_call: TRBD1; j_call: TRBJ2-1; clone_size: few; cdr3_nt: TGCGCCAGCAGTGGAGTGCAAGACAGGGGGCTCAATGAGCAGTTCTTC; cdr3_aa: CASSGVQDRGLNEQFF
v_call: TRBV4-1; d_call: TRBD1; j_call: TRBJ2-7; clone_size: NA; cdr3_nt: TGCGCCAGCAGCTCTAGGGGGCTAAACGAGCAGTACTTC; cdr3_aa: CASSSRGLNEQYF
v_call: TRBV12-5; d_call: NA; j_call: TRBJ1-4; clone_size: NA; cdr3_nt: TGTGCTAGTGGGCGATCCTCTAATGAAAAACTGTTTTTT; cdr3_aa: CASGRSSNEKLFF
v_call: TRBV4-2; d_call: NA; j_call: TRBJ1-4; clone_size: NA; cdr3_nt: TGTGCCAGCAGCCAAGATCAGGGAGAAAAACTGTTTTTT; cdr3_aa: CASSQDQGEKLFF
v_call: TRBV12-3/TRBV12-4; d_call: NA; j_call: TRBJ1-5; clone_size: NA; cdr3_nt: TGTGCCAGCGGGGACCACCAGGGTCAGCCCCAGCATTTT; cdr3_aa: CASGDHQGQPQHF
v_call: TRBV6-1; d_call: NA; j_call: TRBJ1-1; clone_size: few; cdr3_nt: TGTGCCAGCAGTGACAGGGGCAAGAACACTGAAGCTTTCTTT; cdr3_aa: CASSDRGKNTEAFF
v_call: TRBV9; d_call: NA; j_call: TRBJ2-3; clone_size: NA; cdr3_nt: TGTGCCAGCAGCCCAGTGGGGATGTACACAGATACGCAGTATTTT; cdr3_aa: CASSPVGMYTDTQYF
v_call: TRBV28; d_call: NA; j_call: TRBJ1-2; clone_size: NA; cdr3_nt: TGTGCCAGCAGTTTAAGACTTCTATATGGCTACACCTTC; cdr3_aa: CASSLRLLYGYTF
v_call: TRBV9; d_call: TRBD2; j_call: TRBJ2-2; clone_size: NA; cdr3_nt: TGTGCCAGCAGCCCCCTGGCGGGGGGGTCCCGGACCGGGGAGCTGTTTTTT; cdr3_aa: CASSPLAGGSRTGELFF
v_call: TRBV6-6; d_call: NA; j_call: TRBJ1-1; clone_size: NA; cdr3_nt: TGTGCCAGCAGCCACGACAGCTCAGGAGCTTTCTTT; cdr3_aa: CASSHDSSGAFF
v_call: TRBV28; d_call: NA; j_call: TRBJ2-4; clone_size: NA; cdr3_nt: TGTGCCAGCAACCCGGGGGAACCCAAAAACATTCAGTACTTC; cdr3_aa: CASNPGEPKNIQYF
v_call: TRBV9; d_call: TRBD1; j_call: TRBJ1-6; clone_size: NA; cdr3_nt: TGTGCCAGCAGCACCAGGACAGGCTATAATTCACCCCTCCACTTT; cdr3_aa: CASSTRTGYNSPLHF
v_call: TRBV5-1; d_call: NA; j_call: TRBJ2-3; clone_size: NA; cdr3_nt: TGCGCCAGCAGCTTGATGCAGGGCCCTAGCACAGATACGCAGTATTTT; cdr3_aa: CASSLMQGPSTDTQYF
v_call: TRBV12-3/TRBV12-4; d_call: NA; j_call: TRBJ2-3; clone_size: NA; cdr3_nt: TGTGCCAGCGCCGTCCCGGATACGCAGTATTTT; cdr3_aa: CASAVPDTQYF
v_call: TRBV3-1/TRBV3-2; d_call: TRBD2; j_call: TRBJ2-3; clone_size: NA; cdr3_nt: TGTGCCAGCAGCCAAGTCGGTAGCGGGAGCACAGATACGCAGTATTTT; cdr3_aa: CASSQVGSGSTDTQYF
v_call: TRBV19; d_call: TRBD1; j_call: TRBJ1-2; clone_size: NA; cdr3_nt: TGTGCCAGTAGTCCGAGCGGACAGGATGGCTACACCTTC; cdr3_aa: CASSPSGQDGYTF
v_call: TRBV2; d_call: NA; j_call: TRBJ1-3; clone_size: NA; cdr3_nt: TGTGCCAGCAGTGAAAAAAGCCTTTCTGGCTGGAGCTCTGGAAACACCATATATTTT; cdr3_aa: CASSEKSLSGWSSGNTIYF
v_call: TRBV19; d_call: NA; j_call: TRBJ1-1; clone_size: NA; cdr3_nt: TGTGCCAGTAGTATAGAGGCACCTAGGGCCACTGAAGCTTTCTTT; cdr3_aa: CASSIEAPRATEAFF
v_call: TRBV2; d_call: NA; j_call: TRBJ1-2; clone_size: NA; cdr3_nt: TGTGCCAGCAGTGAAACGGGTCAGTCTGAGGATGGCTACACCTTC; cdr3_aa: CASSETGQSEDGYTF
v_call: TRBV4-1; d_call: TRBD1; j_call: TRBJ2-7; clone_size: NA; cdr3_nt: TGCGCCAGCAGCCAAGAAGGGGCAGGGGGAAGAGAGCAGTACTTC; cdr3_aa: CASSQEGAGGREQYF
v_call: TRBV3-1/TRBV3-2; d_call: NA; j_call: TRBJ2-3; clone_size: NA; cdr3_nt: TGTGCCAGCAGCCAACCCCTCACAGATACGCAGTATTTT; cdr3_aa: CASSQPLTDTQYF
v_call: TRBV3-1/TRBV3-2; d_call: NA; j_call: TRBJ1-1; clone_size: NA; cdr3_nt: TGTGCCAGCAGCCAAGATTGGAGCGGGGGGACTGAAGCTTTCTTT; cdr3_aa: CASSQDWSGGTEAFF
v_call: TRBV7-8; d_call: TRBD1; j_call: TRBJ2-3; clone_size: NA; cdr3_nt: TGTGCCAGCAGCTTAGGTCAGGGGGCAACAGATACGCAGTATTTT; cdr3_aa: CASSLGQGATDTQYF
v_call: TRBV20-1; d_call: NA; j_call: TRBJ1-1; clone_size: NA; cdr3_nt: TGCAGTGCTAGAGATGGGGCAGAAGCTTTCTTT; cdr3_aa: CSARDGAEAFF
v_call: TRBV5-1; d_call: NA; j_call: TRBJ2-7; clone_size: NA; cdr3_nt: TGCGCCAGCAGCTTCGATCACAGGGTCTACGAGCAGTACTTC; cdr3_aa: CASSFDHRVYEQYF
v_call: TRBV2; d_call: NA; j_call: TRBJ1-1; clone_size: NA; cdr3_nt: TGTGCCAGCAGTGCCAGACGGCAGAACACTGAAGCTTTCTTT; cdr3_aa: CASSARRQNTEAFF
v_call: TRBV29-1; d_call: NA; j_call: TRBJ2-3; clone_size: NA; cdr3_nt: TGCAGCGTTGAAGATCCCAAGGCTAGGTCAGATACGCAGTATTTT; cdr3_aa: CSVEDPKARSDTQYF
v_call: TRBV19; d_call: NA; j_call: TRBJ1-3; clone_size: NA; cdr3_nt: TGTGCCCTCCGGGGGCTTGGAAACACCATATATTTT; cdr3_aa: CALRGLGNTIYF
v_call: TRBV21-1; d_call: NA; j_call: TRBJ2-3; clone_size: NA; cdr3_nt: TGTGCCAGCAGCAAAGGGGACTTCACGGGCACACGGTGCACAGATACGCAGTATTTT; cdr3_aa: CASSKGDFTGTRCTDTQYF
v_call: TRBV11-2; d_call: TRBD1; j_call: TRBJ2-1; clone_size: NA; cdr3_nt: TGTGCCAGCAGCTTGGGACAGGGTAGTTCAGTTAGGTTCTTC; cdr3_aa: CASSLGQGSSVRFF
v_call: TRBV3-1/TRBV3-2; d_call: NA; j_call: TRBJ1-3; clone_size: NA; cdr3_nt: TGTGCCAGCAGCCAAGAAAAAAACACCATATATTTT; cdr3_aa: CASSQEKNTIYF
v_call: TRBV23-1; d_call: NA; j_call: TRBJ1-3; clone_size: NA; cdr3_nt: TGCGCCAGCAGTCCGGGACAAACTTCTCCGGGAAACACCATATATTTT; cdr3_aa: CASSPGQTSPGNTIYF
v_call: TRBV10-1; d_call: TRBD1; j_call: TRBJ1-5; clone_size: NA; cdr3_nt: TGCGCCAGCATCCCGGACAGGGATGGGTATCAGCCCCAGCATTTT; cdr3_aa: CASIPDRDGYQPQHF
v_call: TRBV12-3/TRBV12-4; d_call: NA; j_call: TRBJ1-4; clone_size: NA; cdr3_nt: TGTGCCAGCAAGACGGACTATGAAAAACTGTTTTTT; cdr3_aa: CASKTDYEKLFF
v_call: TRBV6-5; d_call: TRBD1; j_call: TRBJ1-2; clone_size: NA; cdr3_nt: TGTGCCAGCAGTTCCGACAGGGGAAACTATGGCTACACCTTC; cdr3_aa: CASSSDRGNYGYTF
v_call: TRBV27; d_call: NA; j_call: TRBJ2-7; clone_size: NA; cdr3_nt: TGTGCCAGCAGTTTGGTCGGCTCAAGCTCCTACGAGCAGTACTTC; cdr3_aa: CASSLVGSSSYEQYF
v_call: TRBV19; d_call: NA; j_call: TRBJ1-1; clone_size: NA; cdr3_nt: TGTGCCAGTACCCTCCGAGACGGATGGAACACTGAAGCTTTCTTT; cdr3_aa: CASTLRDGWNTEAFF
v_call: TRBV12-3/TRBV12-4; d_call: NA; j_call: TRBJ1-5; clone_size: NA; cdr3_nt: TGTGCCAGCAGGCCCGACGGGTATCAGCCCCAGCATTTT; cdr3_aa: CASRPDGYQPQHF